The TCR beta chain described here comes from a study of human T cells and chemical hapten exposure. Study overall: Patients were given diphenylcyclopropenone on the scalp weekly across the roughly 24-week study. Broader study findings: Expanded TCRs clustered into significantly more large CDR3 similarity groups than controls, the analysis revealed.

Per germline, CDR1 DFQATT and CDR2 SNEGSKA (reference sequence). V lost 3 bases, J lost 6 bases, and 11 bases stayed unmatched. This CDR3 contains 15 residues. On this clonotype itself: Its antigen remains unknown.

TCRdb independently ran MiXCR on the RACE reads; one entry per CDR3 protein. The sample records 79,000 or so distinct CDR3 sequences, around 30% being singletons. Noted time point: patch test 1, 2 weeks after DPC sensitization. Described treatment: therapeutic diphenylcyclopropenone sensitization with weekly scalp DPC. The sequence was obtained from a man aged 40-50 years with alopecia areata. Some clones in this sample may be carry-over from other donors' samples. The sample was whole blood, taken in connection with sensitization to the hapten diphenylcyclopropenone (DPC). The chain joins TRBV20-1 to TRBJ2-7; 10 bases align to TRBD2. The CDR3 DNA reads TGCAGTGCTAGTAAGCCTAGCGGGAGAAGGGTCGAGCAGTACTTC. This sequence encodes CSASKPSGRRVEQYF.